A selection of T cell receptor beta chains follows, all from one sample in a study of low-dose radiotherapy and immunotherapy resistance in tumors. TCRdb reprocessed the reads via MiXCR and lists one record per CDR3 protein. The sample shows under 35,000 distinct CDR3 sequences, under 55% of them seen only once. Sequenced material: PBMCs, taken after low-dose radiotherapy plus immunotherapy. All receptors come from a male donor with gallbladder cancer. Both conserved end residues are trimmed from each CDR3.

>TRBV28|13|TRBJ2-7
ASSPRRISTYEQY
>TRBV30|12|TRBJ2-7
AGYPPWSSDEQY
>TRBV7-9|11|TRBJ2-7
ASSQLAGYEQY
>TRBV4-3|14|TRBJ2-7
ASSQDIGLAKYEQY
>TRBV2|12|TRBJ2-2
ASSTDANTGELF
>TRBV28|10|TRBJ1-6
ASSSGDLPLH
>TRBV3-1|12|TRBJ2-7
ASSSPSTSGEQY
>TRBV20-1|11|TRBJ2-3
SARGQGTDTQY
>TRBV29-1|11|TRBJ2-7
SVGGDSGYEQY
>TRBV7-3|12|TRBJ2-3
ASSQDRSTDTQY